The sequence of this TCR beta chain was determined in a study of blood T cell repertoires in COVID-19 (dated by TCRdb to 2019 to 2021). For context, the study as a whole: The collaborator samples originated in the United States, Italy and Spain and spanned the acute and convalescent phases of COVID-19. Where available, HLA class I and class II types were obtained from metadata supplied by the sample provider rather than from assay-based typing. The repertoires were released in a freely available public database meant as a resource for research on the immune response to SARS-CoV-2. The material from the prospective study consisted of cDNA or gDNA derived from T cells, B-cell-depleted T cells, or PBMCs. Subjects who had been exposed to COVID-19, were actively infected with it, or had recovered from it provided the deeply sampled blood TCRbeta repertoires that made up the dataset. The samples were drawn from two sources: the first 160 participants of the ongoing ImmuneRACE study, and 1,254 subjects contributed by 6 global collaborators. Nearly every sample came with metadata listing a de-identified subject ID, COVID-19 status, age in years and sex. Results and caveats for the whole study, not just this receptor: The amount of clinical and demographic metadata varied by source and participant and was provided uncurated.

Notes on this clone: The clone's antigen remains unknown. It has no much larger one-base neighbor in the sample; base qualities were not kept.

The collaborating institutions used their own protocols to collect whole blood in K2EDTA tubes. For TCRbeta analysis, collaborators shipped samples as frozen whole blood, isolated PBMCs, or DNA extracted from either of those sample types. The immunoSEQ Assay, a bias-controlled multiplex PCR, was used to amplify TCRbeta CDR3 regions from genomic DNA. As for the original processing: The number of nucleated cells in each sample was estimated by amplification of reference gene primers within the assay. To quantify the absolute abundance of each unique TCRbeta CDR3 rearrangement, sequence reads were collapsed and filtered. Productive Simpson clonality was computed per sample as the square root of Simpson's diversity index over productive rearrangements. Imported from immuneACCESS, the table was reduced by TCRdb to in-frame sequences with V and J called. These copies leave out some clones; in studies compared against another copy, an unresolved V gene accounts for under half, and the cause of the remainder is not known. That table furnishes V, J and clone size, whereas the DNA furnished D and trimming. A total of over 75,000 clones appear in this sample, 78% of them only once. The leading ten clones occupy about 15% of the sample.

The junction shows trimming of 3 bases on V and 6 bases on J, plus 20 bases between the germline ends. The germline V gene (reference sequence) specifies GTSNPN as CDR1 and SVGIG as CDR2. The CDR3 starts with the cysteine, ends with the phenylalanine, and has 16 residues. CDR3 DNA is the only sequence kept; it has 48 bases, read in frame from the first base. This TCR was sampled from a human donor in a cohort sampled during active COVID-19. Recombination connected TRBV30 to TRBJ1-4; TRBD1 is a weak D gene call, 6 bases matching. Sequencing was carried out using peripheral blood. The CDR3 region has the sequence CAWSLQGPSRHEKLFF. The DNA sequence is given as TGTGCCTGGAGCCTTCAGGGGCCAAGCCGACATGAAAAACTGTTTTTT.